This T cell receptor (beta chain) was sequenced in a study of T cell responses to AZD1222 COVID-19 vaccine. The study's findings and limits: Vaccination with two AZD1222 doses was followed by a rise in Spike-specific TCR breadth and depth.

About this clone: Its antigen is still unknown.

Trimming took off 6 bases at V and 2 bases at J, with 13 bases between the two ends. The CDR3 is made up of 14 amino acids. The germline V gene encodes CDR1 MNHEY and CDR2 SMNVEV (reference sequence). TCRdb keeps only in-frame clones here, not all; method: immunoSEQ multiplex PCR. The sample carries about 140,000 clones, roughly 86% recorded once. This specimen consisted of peripheral blood, obtained 28 days after the second dose of the MenACWY control vaccine. The rearrangement links TRBV27 to TRBJ1-2; D is uncertain. The TCR comes from an adult who received the MenACWY meningococcal vaccine as a control. The CDR3 loop reads CASRVGRSNYGYTF. The DNA for the CDR3 is TGTGCCAGCAGGGTGGGGAGGTCGAACTATGGCTACACCTTC.